This T cell receptor beta chain was sequenced during a study of patients and donors after allogeneic stem cell transplantation. This clonotype was seen at least ten times. Each CDR3 protein gets one entry after TCRdb re-called the RT-PCR reads with MiXCR. The sample consists of tens of thousands of distinct CDR3 sequences, around 5% of them appearing once. The germline gives CDR1 LGHDT, CDR2 YNNKEL (reference sequence). This CDR3 has 15 residues. V was pared by 4 bases and J by 7 bases, with 20 bases between. Sequencing input: blood, either unsorted or a sorted T cell fraction (not recorded which). The origin of this receptor is a human donor who was either an allogeneic HSCT recipient or a stem cell or donor lymphocyte infusion donor (not recorded which). It is not recorded whose cells these are; they may come from a transplant donor. The chain uses TRBV3-1 and TRBJ2-7; D call uncertain. CDR3 sequence (DNA): TGTGCCAGCAGCCCGTACGGGTTCGAACGGTCGGAGCAGTACTTC. Protein: CASSPYGFERSEQYF.